Sequencing of this T cell receptor (beta chain) was carried out in a study of shared clonotypes between healthy human individuals. General study results and limits: Blood alone was sampled, and tissue repertoires likely differ. It was anticipated that sequencing depth would influence how many clonotypes donors shared.

Comment on this clone: Its antigen is not identified. The same CDR3 is also encoded by other DNA sequences in this sample.

V lost 0 bases to trimming and J lost 3 bases, with 4 bases between them. Germline V gene sequence: CDR1 SGHDT, CDR2 YYEEEE. There are 13 residues in the CDR3. Here immunoSEQ multiplex PCR was the method, and the copy in TCRdb shows in-frame clones only, minus some. The table includes 1.6 million or so clones, 96% detected once. The chain couples TRBV5-6 to TRBJ1-5; D gene unclear. The clonotype comes from a man between 25 and 39 years old in good health. The specimen sequenced was naive CD4+ T cells sorted from blood. Subset given: CD45RA+ positively selected. CDR3: CASSLGFNQPQHF. CDR3 coding DNA: TGTGCCAGCAGCTTGGGCTTCAATCAGCCCCAGCATTTT.